This TCR beta chain was sequenced in a study of T cells in Graves' hyperthyroidism and ophthalmopathy. Findings and limits, study-wide: Median prediction lead before ophthalmopathy onset was six to eight months with the model. Appearing also in blood were most of the thyroid clonotypes expanded above 0.001.

Researchers defined stable Graves' hyperthyroidism as no ophthalmopathy progression within 18 months. The CDR3 spans 16 residues. Trimming removed 7 bases from V and 0 bases from J; junction bases left unmatched: 6. Germline CDR1 reads MNHEY; CDR2 reads SMNVEV (reference sequence). This clonotype has at least ten counts. Its target is not known. RNA transcripts provided the source from which TCR beta CDR3 regions were amplified. When the TCR CDR3 underwent first-round RT-PCR, the HTBI primer set was used. TCRdb re-called the multiplex PCR reads with MiXCR, one entry per CDR3 protein. The sample holds hundreds of thousands of distinct CDR3 sequences, around 14% seen once.

The chain recombines TRBV27 with TRBJ2-6; 7 bases agree with TRBD2. The sample comprised blood. The clonotype was recovered from a woman younger than 45 with Graves' hyperthyroidism. The CDR3 spells CASTKAGTSGANVLTF. The DNA of the CDR3 is TGTGCCAGCACAAAAGCGGGAACCTCTGGGGCCAACGTCCTGACTTTC.